The rows below give T cell receptor beta chains drawn from one sample of a study of cytomegalovirus exposure and HLA in healthy donors. TCRdb's table, derived via immunoSEQ multiplex PCR, lists solely in-frame clones and lacks some. Here the sample spans about 130,000 clones, 60% to 85% being singletons. The source material was PBMCs. These receptors all come from a man aged 45-65 years in good health and CMV-seronegative. The CDR3 runs from the conserved cysteine through the conserved F or W. D genes are given only for firm matches. A row's size may be missing; if present it is once, few, many or a size class.

>-|-|TRBV6-1|TRBJ1-2
CASSDQRGGDYGYTF
TGTGCCAGCAGTGACCAGAGGGGGGGGGACTATGGCTACACCTTC
>-|once|TRBV7-9|TRBJ2-7
CASSLSGYEQYF
TGTGCCAGCAGCCTTTCCGGGTATGAGCAGTACTTC
>-|-|TRBV29-1|TRBJ1-2
CSVEGPGNYGYTF
TGCAGCGTTGAAGGCCCGGGAAACTATGGCTACACCTTC
>-|once|TRBV5-1|TRBJ2-1
CASSSRGDVYNEQFF
TGCGCCAGCAGCTCCAGGGGGGATGTCTACAATGAGCAGTTCTTC
>-|-|TRBV5-1|TRBJ1-1
CASSRGGAMNTEAFF
TGCGCCAGCAGCCGGGGAGGGGCCATGAACACTGAAGCTTTCTTT
>-|-|TRBV2|TRBJ1-6
CASKTDYNSPLHF
TGTGCCAGCAAGACAGACTATAATTCACCCCTCCACTTT
>-|-|TRBV7-2|TRBJ1-1
CASSLRTDEAFF
TGTGCCAGCAGCCTAAGGACAGATGAAGCTTTCTTT
>-|-|TRBV5-1|TRBJ1-5
CASSLGGEVNQPQHF
TGCGCCAGCAGCTTGGGCGGCGAAGTCAATCAGCCCCAGCATTTT
>-|-|TRBV2|TRBJ1-3
CASRESSGNTIYF
TGTGCCAGCAGAGAGAGCTCTGGAAACACCATATATTTT
>-|-|TRBV19|TRBJ1-1
CASSISNGLLNTEAFF
TGTGCCAGTAGTATTTCGAACGGACTGCTGAACACTGAAGCTTTCTTT
>-|few|TRBV28|TRBJ1-2
CASSLGVRGSYGYTF
TGTGCCAGCAGTTTAGGTGTCAGGGGATCCTATGGCTACACCTTC
>TRBD1|-|TRBV5-1|TRBJ1-5
CASSSGQGENQPQHF
TGCGCCAGCAGCTCGGGACAGGGGGAGAATCAGCCCCAGCATTTT
>TRBD1|-|TRBV9|TRBJ1-1
CASSSRTGSTAEAFF
TGTGCCAGCAGCTCCCGGACAGGGAGCACAGCTGAAGCTTTCTTT
>-|-|TRBV5-4|TRBJ2-1
CASSHTGSSYNEQFF
TGTGCCAGCAGCCACACGGGGAGCTCCTACAATGAGCAGTTCTTC
>-|-|TRBV11-2|TRBJ2-2
CASSLKTGNTGELFF
TGTGCCAGCAGCCTAAAGACAGGGAACACCGGGGAGCTGTTTTTT
>-|few|TRBV5-4|TRBJ1-1
CASSRNSDDLGAFF
TGTGCCAGCAGCCGTAATAGCGACGACCTTGGAGCTTTCTTT
>TRBD2|-|TRBV7-2|TRBJ2-1
CASSHPGGSEQFF
TGTGCCAGCAGCCACCCCGGGGGGAGTGAGCAGTTCTTC
>-|few|TRBV5-1|TRBJ1-1
CASSSTAMNTEAFF
TGCGCCAGCAGCTCGACAGCGATGAACACTGAAGCTTTCTTT
>-|-|TRBV30|TRBJ2-2
CAWSPGGGQGGELFF
TGTGCCTGGAGTCCTGGGGGGGGGCAGGGCGGGGAGCTGTTTTTT
>-|once|TRBV2|TRBJ1-1
CASSEQVNTEAFF
TGTGCCAGCAGTGAACAGGTGAACACTGAAGCTTTCTTT
>TRBD1|-|TRBV20-1|TRBJ1-6
CSADRGAPLHF
TGCAGTGCTGACAGGGGTGCACCCCTCCACTTT
>TRBD1|-|TRBV5-1|TRBJ1-1
CASGTGNTEAFF
TGCGCCAGCGGGACAGGGAACACTGAAGCTTTCTTT
>TRBD1|once|TRBV28|TRBJ1-5
CASSLQRQGIYQPQHF
TGTGCCAGCAGTTTACAGAGACAGGGAATTTATCAGCCCCAGCATTTT
>-|-|TRBV9|TRBJ2-7
CASSVYSDSTYEQYF
TGTGCCAGCAGCGTATACTCCGACAGCACCTACGAGCAGTACTTC
>-|-|TRBV2|TRBJ2-3
CASSPGSRVEQYF
TGTGCCAGCAGTCCCGGGAGTAGAGTCGAGCAGTATTTT
>-|-|TRBV11-3|TRBJ2-3
CASSGSGTPDAGDTQYF
TGTGCCAGCAGCGGATCCGGGACACCAGACGCTGGGGATACGCAGTATTTT
>-|-|TRBV10-3|TRBJ2-2
CAISGDSLTAELFF
TGTGCCATCAGTGGCGACAGCTTAACGGCTGAGCTGTTTTTT
>-|-|TRBV11-2|TRBJ1-3
CASSRTVLSGNTIYF
TGTGCCAGCAGCCGGACAGTTCTTTCTGGAAACACCATATATTTT
>-|-|TRBV4-3|TRBJ1-3
CASRPTDSGNTIYF
TGCGCCAGCAGACCGACAGACTCTGGAAACACCATATATTTT
>-|once|TRBV27|TRBJ1-4
CASSSGTGPFEKLFF
TGTGCCAGCAGTTCAGGGACTGGGCCGTTTGAAAAACTGTTTTTT
>TRBD1|-|TRBV7-2|TRBJ2-1
CASRLQGADEQFF
TGTGCCAGCAGGCTACAGGGGGCCGATGAGCAGTTCTTC
>TRBD1|-|TRBV19|TRBJ2-3
CASSRTGIDADTQYF
TGTGCCAGTAGTAGGACAGGGATAGACGCAGATACGCAGTATTTT
>TRBD2|few|TRBV6-1|TRBJ2-3
CASSEQYGRGGLGFSDTQYF
TGTGCCAGCAGTGAACAGTATGGGCGGGGGGGCCTCGGGTTTTCAGATACGCAGTATTTT
>-|-|TRBV2|TRBJ2-1
CASSVQSRVNEQFF
TGTGCCAGCAGCGTTCAGTCTCGGGTCAATGAGCAGTTCTTC
>-|-|TRBV5-1|TRBJ2-7
CASTTDSPHYEQYF
TGCGCCAGCACCACGGACTCCCCCCACTACGAGCAGTACTTC
>TRBD2|-|TRBV5-1|TRBJ2-5
CASSSAGGTWETQYF
TGCGCCAGCAGCTCAGCGGGGGGGACTTGGGAGACCCAGTACTTC
>TRBD1|few|TRBV2|TRBJ1-3
CASSEDRVVGNTIYF
TGTGCCAGCAGCGAAGACAGGGTGGTTGGAAACACCATATATTTT
>TRBD1|-|TRBV30|TRBJ2-7
CAWKGDRVYEQYF
TGTGCCTGGAAGGGAGACAGGGTCTACGAGCAGTACTTC
>TRBD1|-|TRBV7-2|TRBJ1-5
CASSLADWTGAYSNQPQHF
TGTGCCAGCAGCTTAGCGGATTGGACAGGGGCTTATAGCAATCAGCCCCAGCATTTT
>TRBD1|-|TRBV10-3|TRBJ1-1
CAISVTTGRLPEAFF
TGTGCCATCAGTGTGACGACAGGGAGATTGCCTGAAGCTTTCTTT
>TRBD1|-|TRBV5-8|TRBJ1-5
CASSQPGTGEQPQHF
TGTGCCAGCAGCCAACCCGGGACAGGGGAACAGCCCCAGCATTTT
>TRBD1|-|TRBV13|TRBJ2-7
CASSLEGGGYEQYF
TGTGCCAGCAGCTTAGAAGGGGGCGGTTACGAGCAGTACTTC
>-|-|TRBV5-4|TRBJ2-1
CASSLAGVAYNEQFF
TGTGCCAGCAGCTTGGCGGGGGTAGCCTACAATGAGCAGTTCTTC
>TRBD1|-|TRBV7-8|TRBJ2-7
CASSRQGQGVYEQYF
TGTGCCAGCAGCCGCCAGGGACAGGGTGTATACGAGCAGTACTTC
>-|-|TRBV28|TRBJ1-6
CASSLSSAGSLHF
TGTGCCAGCAGTTTAAGCAGTGCCGGGTCCCTCCACTTT
>-|-|TRBV4-3|TRBJ2-6
CASSAGSGANVLTF
TGCGCCAGCAGCGCAGGGTCTGGGGCCAACGTCCTGACTTTC
>-|-|TRBV6-1|TRBJ1-1
CASSRIRDTEAFF
TGTGCCAGCAGCCGGATCCGGGACACTGAAGCTTTCTTT
>-|-|TRBV6-1|TRBJ1-6
CASSEAGGAASYNSPLHF
TGTGCCAGCAGTGAAGCGGGAGGGGCCGCCTCCTATAATTCACCCCTCCACTTT